This TCR beta chain was profiled in a study of CXCR3-negative and CXCR3-positive naive CD8 T cells. Study details: The TRB read total, about 130 million, broke down to about 1.5 +/- 0.3 million reads per library.

This CDR3 comprises 20 residues. Germline CDR1 SGDLS, CDR2 YYNGEE. Study-wide findings and caveats: Naive cells that were CXCR3-positive had more hydrophobic TRB CDR3s (compared with CXCR3-negative naive cells). Naive subsets showed comparable surface CD5, and TCR interaction strength was also inferred from TRB CDR3 physicochemistry.

Every CD8+ T cell subset underwent triplicate sorting at roughly 300,000 cells apiece. UMI-tagged TRB cDNA libraries were built via 5' RACE. TCRdb re-called the 5' RACE reads and catalogs CDR3 proteins one per entry, DNA excluded. The sample has 70,000 to 100,000 distinct CDR3 sequences. Remarks on this clonotype: What it binds is not known.

This chain uses TRBV9 with TRBJ2-7; TCRdb selects TRBD2, and the lack of DNA leaves this call unchecked. Sequenced material: naive CXCR3- CD8+ T cells from blood. Subset: CD45RO-CCR7+CD27+CD95- naive CD8+ T cells lacking CXCR3 (TNR3-). The TCR was taken from a human donor in good health. Some clones in this sample may be carry-over from other donors' samples. The chain's CDR3 is CASSRTPDCLDIEGGCEQYF.